Below are 24 T cell receptor beta chains sequenced from a single sample in a study of identical twins. MiXCR, run by TCRdb on the 5' RACE reads, gives a single entry per CDR3 protein. The sample lists just under 550,000 distinct CDR3 sequences, 13% to 15% occurring once. This same sample was also part of a study on yellow fever vaccine responses in identical twins.

The specimen was CD4+ T cells sorted from blood. These receptors all stem from a woman in her late teens or twenties in good health.

V usage is TRBV5-1 and J usage is TRBJ1-2; 9 bases align to TRBD1. This CDR3 comprises 15 residues. Trimming cost V 4 bases and J 4 bases; bases outside gene matches: 8. In germline, CDR1 is SGHRS, CDR2 YFSETQ. Written as DNA, the CDR3 is TGCGCCAGCAGCGAGGGGGGACAGGGCCTCTATGGCTACACCTTC. It encodes CASSEGGQGLYGYTF. The full variable domain, with the rest looked up from reference TRBV5-1 and TRBJ1-2, is KAGVTQTPRYLIKTRGQQVTLSCSPISGHRSVSWYQQTPGQGLQFLFEYFSETQRNKGNFPGRFSGRQFSNSRSEMNVSTLELGDSALYLCASSEGGQGLYGYTFGSGTRLTVV.

This clonotype was detected only a few times. The rearrangement uses TRBV6-5 and TRBJ1-6; D gene unclear. Germline-derived CDR1 and CDR2 are MNHEY and SVGAGI. The V gene lost 8 bases and the J gene lost 1 base, with 9 bases spanning the gap. This CDR3 region has 14 residues. CDR3 sequence reads: CASGYSSYNSPLHF. The DNA of the CDR3 is TGTGCCAGCGGATACAGTTCCTATAATTCACCCCTCCACTTT.

This clonotype was seen a few times. The rearrangement joins TRBV10-3 to TRBJ2-5; D is possibly TRBD2 (6 bases). V was pared by 4 bases and J by 3 bases, with 15 bases between. The germline CDR1 and CDR2 sequences are ENHRY and SYGVKD. The CDR3 is 15 amino acids. Here the CDR3 DNA reads TGTGCCATCAGTGTTGGGCAGGGCGGGAAAGAGACCCAGTACTTC. Translating it yields CAISVGQGGKETQYF.

This clonotype occurred a few times. The chain carries TRBV9 and TRBJ2-1; TRBD1 or TRBD2 may be the D gene (5 bases each). CDR1 is SGDLS, CDR2 YYNGEE, per germline. This CDR3 is built from 15 residues. V was clipped by 0 bases and J by 7 bases, with 14 bases between them. The CDR3 loop reads CASSVGAGSGNEQFF. The CDR3 DNA follows: TGTGCCAGCAGCGTAGGGGCAGGGTCGGGGAATGAGCAGTTCTTC.

DNA for the CDR3: TGTGCCAGCAGCCCCTGGGCCCTAGCGGGTCAGTCAGATACGCAGTATTTT. Amino acids: CASSPWALAGQSDTQYF. The chain joins TRBV4-2 to TRBJ2-3, with 8 bases that match TRBD2. Germline V gene sequence: CDR1 LGHNA, CDR2 YNFKEQ. The CDR3 extends over 17 amino acids. V dropped 4 bases and J dropped 4; count of bases not matched to a gene: 13.

In this sample, this clonotype turned up many times. The chain links TRBV12-3 or TRBV12-4 to TRBJ2-1, with 7 bases lining up with TRBD2. The CDR3 sequence is 15 residues long. The ends lost 5 bases at V and 5 bases at J; junction bases unmatched: 9. The CDR3 reads CASSSTSAYNNEQFF. CDR3 DNA: TGTGCCAGCAGTAGTACTAGCGCATACAACAATGAGCAGTTCTTC.

This clonotype came up a few times. The chain couples TRBV5-1 to TRBJ1-1; weak D call: TRBD1 (5 bases). CDR3 length equals 15 residues. V lost 0 bases to trimming and J lost 1 base, with 10 bases between them. Germline V gene lookup returns CDR1 SGHRS and CDR2 YFSETQ. The CDR3 is CASSLGPTANTEAFF. Here the CDR3 DNA reads TGCGCCAGCAGCTTGGGCCCGACAGCGAACACTGAAGCTTTCTTT.

This clonotype was counted only a few times. The chain joins TRBV3-1 to TRBJ2-3; D not certain. There are 14 residues in the CDR3. CDR1 LGHDT and CDR2 YNNKEL come from the germline V gene (reference sequence). The V end was cut by 5 bases, the J end by 2 bases, with 11 bases between. Here the CDR3 reads CASSSRLYTDTQYF. The CDR3 DNA follows: TGTGCCAGCAGCTCACGGCTGTACACAGATACGCAGTATTTT.

In this sample, this clonotype turned up many times. The rearrangement joins TRBV5-1 to TRBJ2-3; a possible D gene is TRBD2 (6 bases). Trimming removed 0 bases from V and 7 bases from J, with 12 bases in between. The CDR3 totals 14 residues. CDR1 is SGHRS and CDR2 is YFSETQ in the germline V gene. In nucleotides, the CDR3 is TGCGCCAGCAGCTTGGCGGGGGAGACGTATACGCAGTATTTT. Encoded protein: CASSLAGETYTQYF.

In its sample, this clonotype was seen once. The chain employs TRBV3-1 and TRBJ2-2; 10 bases fit TRBD2. From germline, CDR1 is LGHDT and CDR2 YNNKEL (reference sequence). V gave up 3 bases and J gave up 1 base; unmatched junction bases: 5. The CDR3 runs 17 residues. The DNA for the CDR3 is TGTGCCAGCAGCCATGGTAGCGGGGGGATGAACACCGGGGAGCTGTTTTTT. Translating it yields CASSHGSGGMNTGELFF.

This clonotype was recorded at least ten times. The chain carries TRBV12-3 or TRBV12-4 and TRBJ1-2, with 7 bases fitting TRBD1. The CDR3 length is 15 residues. V was pared by 7 bases and J by 1 base, with 9 bases of the junction left unmatched. This chain's CDR3 is CASTRGQLINYGYTF. Here the CDR3 DNA reads TGTGCCAGCACCAGGGGACAGCTAATTAACTATGGCTACACCTTC.

CDR3 amino acids: CASSFGQGDTEAFF. The CDR3 DNA follows: TGTGCCAGCAGTTTTGGGCAGGGAGACACTGAAGCTTTCTTT. V usage is TRBV12-3 or TRBV12-4 and J usage is TRBJ1-1, with D tentatively TRBD1 (5 bases). The CDR3 contains 14 residues. V was shortened by 3 bases and J by 3 bases, with 11 bases between the two germline ends.

This clonotype was counted many times. The rearrangement joins TRBV10-3 to TRBJ2-1, with 13 bases fitting TRBD2. CDR3 length equals 18 residues. After removal of 2 bases from V and 3 bases from J, the junction contained 7 bases not matched to a gene. CDR1 and CDR2 (germline): ENHRY, SYGVKD. The CDR3, as DNA: TGTGCCATCAGTGAGGGACTAGCGGGGGCGAATATCTACAATGAGCAGTTCTTC. Translated, it gives CAISEGLAGANIYNEQFF.

This chain connects TRBV5-1 to TRBJ2-5; D may be TRBD1 (5 bases). CDR3 size: 14 residues. With 0 bases removed from V and 5 bases from J, the gap between germline ends came to 11 bases. From germline, CDR1 is SGHRS and CDR2 YFSETQ. This CDR3 is CASSLGVTEETQYF. The CDR3 DNA reads TGCGCCAGCAGCTTGGGTGTGACAGAGGAGACCCAGTACTTC.

The genes are TRBV15 and TRBJ2-7, with 8 positions matching TRBD2. Trimming took 5 bases from V and 0 from J; bases not matched to a gene: 9. Germline CDR1 and CDR2: LNHNV and YYDKDF (reference sequence). This CDR3 has 16 amino acids. This chain's CDR3 is CATSGGSGGSSYEQYV. CDR3 DNA sequence: TGTGCCACCAGCGGGGGAAGCGGGGGAAGCTCCTACGAGCAGTACGTC.

The rearrangement links TRBV3-1 to TRBJ2-1, with 8 bases identical to TRBD2. CDR1 and CDR2 from the germline V gene are LGHDT and YNNKEL (reference sequence). V lost 2 bases and J lost 4; bases outside the gene matches: 7. There are 16 residues in the CDR3. The CDR3 DNA reads as TGTGCCAGCAGCCAAAACCCGGCTAGCGGGTACAATGAGCAGTTCTTC. Its protein product is CASSQNPASGYNEQFF.

The chain has TRBV5-1 and TRBJ2-5, with 8 bases fitting TRBD2. Germline-derived CDR1 and CDR2 are SGHRS and YFSETQ. The length of the CDR3 is 15 residues. Germline trimming cut 3 bases from V and 2 bases from J; bases unmatched to any gene: 6. The CDR3 nucleotides read TGCGCCAGCAGCTACCGGGGGGGCGGGCAAGAGACCCAGTACTTC. As protein: CASSYRGGGQETQYF. The variable domain in full, with the rest retrieved from reference TRBV5-1 and TRBJ2-5, is KAGVTQTPRYLIKTRGQQVTLSCSPISGHRSVSWYQQTPGQGLQFLFEYFSETQRNKGNFPGRFSGRQFSNSRSEMNVSTLELGDSALYLCASSYRGGGQETQYFGPGTRLLVL.

This sequence joins TRBV7-7 and TRBJ2-2; 7 positions agree with TRBD1. CDR1 is SSHAT, CDR2 FNYEAQ, per germline (reference sequence). The J segment lost 5 bases and the V segment lost 5 bases, leaving 8 bases of the junction unmatched. This CDR3 has 15 residues. The CDR3 nucleotides are TGTGCCAGCAGCCCAGGGGGTCCCCCAACCGGGGAGCTGTTTTTT. It translates to CASSPGGPPTGELFF.

Many counts were recorded for this clonotype. This sequence joins TRBV29-1 and TRBJ1-1; D ambiguous. This CDR3 contains 14 residues. The V gene lost 4 bases and the J gene lost 4 bases, with 16 bases spanning the gap. Germline CDR1 reads SQVTM; CDR2 reads ANQGSEA. CDR3 residues: CSVVSGPGGTEAFF. CDR3 sequence (DNA): TGCAGCGTTGTATCCGGGCCGGGAGGCACTGAAGCTTTCTTT.

V is TRBV12-3 or TRBV12-4 and J is TRBJ2-5; 8 bases map to TRBD1. This CDR3 has 15 residues. V dropped 8 bases and J dropped 1; count of bases not matched to a gene: 9. CDR3 residues: CASASTGGSQETQYF. In DNA form, the CDR3 reads TGTGCCAGCGCCTCAACAGGGGGGTCCCAAGAGACCCAGTACTTC.

CDR3 coding DNA: TGTGCCAGCAGCTCCATGAGCGACTACGAGCAGTACTTC. It yields the protein CASSSMSDYEQYF. The chain is built from TRBV5-4 and TRBJ2-7; no clear D. The CDR3 is 13 amino acids. In germline, CDR1 is SGHNT, CDR2 YYREEE (reference sequence). Trimming shortened V by 3 bases and J by 3 bases, and 10 bases separated the two germline ends.

This clonotype was seen at least ten times. The V gene is TRBV5-1, the J gene TRBJ1-4; D may be TRBD1 (5 bases). CDR3 size: 12 residues. The V and J ends lost 4 bases and 5 bases respectively, with 6 bases between them. Per germline, CDR1 SGHRS and CDR2 YFSETQ. CDR3 protein: CASSDSNEKLFF. As DNA, the CDR3 is TGCGCCAGCAGCGACAGCAATGAAAAACTGTTTTTT.

This clonotype was seen at least ten times. The rearrangement uses TRBV12-3 or TRBV12-4 and TRBJ2-2, with 9 bases identical to TRBD1. This CDR3 comprises 15 residues. The V gene end was trimmed by 7 bases and the J gene end by 5 bases; junction bases not matched to a gene: 8. This CDR3 reads CASNTGTGRTGELFF. The CDR3 DNA reads as TGTGCCAGCAACACCGGGACAGGGAGGACCGGGGAGCTGTTTTTT.

This clonotype was counted between two and nine times. The chain carries TRBV2 and TRBJ1-1; possible D gene TRBD1, 6 bases. The length of the CDR3 is 13 residues. The germline gives CDR1 SNHLY, CDR2 FYNNEI. The V end was cut by 11 bases, the J end by 0 bases, with 13 bases between. The CDR3 DNA is TGTGCCGGAACGACAGGAATGAACACTGAAGCTTTCTTT. It translates to CAGTTGMNTEAFF.